Here is one T cell receptor beta chain with its context. The record originates from a study of blood T cells in healthy people across ages. Background on the study: Per every two T cells, about one barcoded beta molecule was captured by template switching.

A second PCR of about 6 to 11 cycles used a sample-barcoded 5' primer and a J-beta primer mix. A template-switch adaptor that had 12 random nucleotides put a tag on each cDNA molecule. Each CDR3 protein gets one entry after TCRdb re-called the 5' RACE reads with MiXCR. This sample yields around 1.5 million distinct CDR3 sequences, of which roughly 60% are seen a single time; about 6.7% belongs to the top ten. CDR3 length: 17 amino acids. Germline assignment: CDR1 SGHAT and CDR2 FQNNGV. V was cut by 5 bases and J by 0 bases, with 17 bases left in between. The gene calls are TRBV11-2 and TRBJ2-1, with D unresolved. The sample taken for sequencing was blood. This TCR was recovered from a man younger than 35 in good health. The CDR3 region is CASSLLSRVSSYNEQFF. The CDR3 nucleotides are TGTGCCAGCAGCCTTCTGAGTCGGGTCAGCTCCTACAATGAGCAGTTCTTC.